This T cell receptor (beta chain) was identified during a study of blood T cell repertoires in COVID-19. Study as a whole: Material from acute and convalescent COVID-19 was sourced from the United States, Italy and Spain.

In the source study's methods: Reference gene primer amplification gave nucleated cell count estimates. Sequencing was performed with immunoSEQ multiplex PCR; in TCRdb, only in-frame clones are kept and a portion is missing. Clone size and V and J calls were adopted from that table, with D and trimming inferred from the DNA. The table lists about 180,000 clones, roughly 84% of them singletons. Germline V gene data show CDR1 as ENHRY and CDR2 as SYGVKD. The CDR3 has 12 amino acids. The V segment lost 10 bases and the J segment 2 bases; nucleotides outside the gene matches: 5. This chain joins TRBV10-3 and TRBJ2-7; 7 bases line up with TRBD1. The specimen sequenced was peripheral blood. The source of this sequence is a person aged 70 to 79 with COVID-19, enrolled during active disease. As DNA, the CDR3 is TGTGCCACGAGGGGGCCAACCTACGAGCAGTACTTC. Protein: CATRGPTYEQYF.